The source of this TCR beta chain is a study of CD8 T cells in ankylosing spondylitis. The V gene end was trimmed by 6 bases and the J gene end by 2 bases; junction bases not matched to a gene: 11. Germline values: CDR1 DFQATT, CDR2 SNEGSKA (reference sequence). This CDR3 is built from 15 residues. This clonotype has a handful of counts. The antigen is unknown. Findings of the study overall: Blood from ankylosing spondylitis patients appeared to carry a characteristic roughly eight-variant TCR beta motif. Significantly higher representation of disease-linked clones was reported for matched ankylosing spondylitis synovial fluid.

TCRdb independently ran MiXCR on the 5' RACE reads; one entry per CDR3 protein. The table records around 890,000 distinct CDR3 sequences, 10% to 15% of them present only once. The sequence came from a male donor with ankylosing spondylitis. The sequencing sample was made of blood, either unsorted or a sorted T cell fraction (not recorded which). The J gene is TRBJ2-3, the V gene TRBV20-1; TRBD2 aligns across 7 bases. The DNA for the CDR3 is TGCAGTGCCCGAAGCCCTAGCGGACTCACAGATACGCAGTATTTT. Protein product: CSARSPSGLTDTQYF.